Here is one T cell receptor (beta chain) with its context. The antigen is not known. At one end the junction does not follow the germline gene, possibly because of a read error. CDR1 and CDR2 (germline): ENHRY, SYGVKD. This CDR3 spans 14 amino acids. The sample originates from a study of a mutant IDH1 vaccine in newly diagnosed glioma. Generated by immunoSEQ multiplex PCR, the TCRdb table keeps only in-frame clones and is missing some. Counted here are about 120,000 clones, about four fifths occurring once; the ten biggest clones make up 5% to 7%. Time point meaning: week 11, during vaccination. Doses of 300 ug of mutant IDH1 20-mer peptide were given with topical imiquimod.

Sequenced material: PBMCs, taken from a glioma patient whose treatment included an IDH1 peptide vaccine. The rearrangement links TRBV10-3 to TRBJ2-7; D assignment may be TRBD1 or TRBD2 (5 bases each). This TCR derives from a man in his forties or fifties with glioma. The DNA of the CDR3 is TGTGCCATCAGTGGGTCGGGGCAGGCGAGGTTTCTGAACTTC. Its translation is CAISGSGQARFLNF.